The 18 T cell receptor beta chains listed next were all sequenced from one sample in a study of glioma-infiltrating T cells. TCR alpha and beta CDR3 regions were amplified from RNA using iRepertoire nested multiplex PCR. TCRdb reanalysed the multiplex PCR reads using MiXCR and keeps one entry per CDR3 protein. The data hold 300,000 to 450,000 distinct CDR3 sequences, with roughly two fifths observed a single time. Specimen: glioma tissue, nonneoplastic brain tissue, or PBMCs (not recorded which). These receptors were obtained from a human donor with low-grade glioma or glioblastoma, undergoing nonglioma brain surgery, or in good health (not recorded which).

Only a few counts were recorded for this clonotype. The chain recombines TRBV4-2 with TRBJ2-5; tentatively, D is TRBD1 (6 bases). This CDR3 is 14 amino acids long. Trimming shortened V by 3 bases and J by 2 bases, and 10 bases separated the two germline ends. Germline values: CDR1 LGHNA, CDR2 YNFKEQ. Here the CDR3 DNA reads TGTGCCAGCAGCCACGGACAGATGCAAGAGACCCAGTACTTC. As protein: CASSHGQMQETQYF.

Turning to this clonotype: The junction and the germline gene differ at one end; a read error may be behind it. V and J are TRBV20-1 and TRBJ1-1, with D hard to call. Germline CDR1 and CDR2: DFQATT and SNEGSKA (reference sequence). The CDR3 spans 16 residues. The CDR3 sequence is CSARDPLPGAGTESFF. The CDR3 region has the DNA TGCAGTGCTAGAGACCCCCTGCCCGGCGCGGGCACTGAATCTTTCTTT.

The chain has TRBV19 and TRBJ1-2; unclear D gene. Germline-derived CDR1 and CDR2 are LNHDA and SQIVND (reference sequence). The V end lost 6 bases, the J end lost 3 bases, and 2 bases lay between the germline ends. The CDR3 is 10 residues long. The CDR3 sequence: CASSHYGYTF. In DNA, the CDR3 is TGTGCCAGTAGCCACTATGGCTACACCTTC.

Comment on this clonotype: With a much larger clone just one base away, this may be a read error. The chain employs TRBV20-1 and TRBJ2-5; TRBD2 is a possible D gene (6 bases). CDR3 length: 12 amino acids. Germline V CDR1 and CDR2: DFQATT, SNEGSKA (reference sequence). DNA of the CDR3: TGCAATGGGGACTCAGACTCGGGGACCCAGTACTTC. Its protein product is CNGDSDSGTQYF.

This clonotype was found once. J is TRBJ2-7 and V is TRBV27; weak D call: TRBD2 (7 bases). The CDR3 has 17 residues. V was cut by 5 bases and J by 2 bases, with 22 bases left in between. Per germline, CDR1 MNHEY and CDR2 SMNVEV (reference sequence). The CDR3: CASSLSEGGPHTYEQYF. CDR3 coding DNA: TGTGCCAGCAGTCTCTCCGAGGGGGGGCCCCATACCTACGAGCAGTACTTC.

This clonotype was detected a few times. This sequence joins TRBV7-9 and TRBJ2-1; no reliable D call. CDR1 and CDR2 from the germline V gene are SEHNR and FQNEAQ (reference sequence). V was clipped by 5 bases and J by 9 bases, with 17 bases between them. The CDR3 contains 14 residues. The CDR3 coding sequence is TGTGCCAGCAGCCAAGACTTCGGTCGAGGTGAGCAGTTCTTC. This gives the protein CASSQDFGRGEQFF.

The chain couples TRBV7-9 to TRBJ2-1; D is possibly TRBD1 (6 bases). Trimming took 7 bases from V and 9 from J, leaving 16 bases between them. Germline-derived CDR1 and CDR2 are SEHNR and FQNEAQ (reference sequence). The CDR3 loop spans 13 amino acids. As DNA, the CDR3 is TGTGCCAGCATCCCTCTAGGGGGAAGTGAGCAGTTCTTC. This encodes CASIPLGGSEQFF. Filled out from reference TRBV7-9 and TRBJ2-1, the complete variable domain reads DTGVSQNPRHKITKRGQNVTFRCDPISEHNRLYWYRQTLGQGPEFLTYFQNEAQLEKSRLLSDRFSAERPKGSFSTLEIQRTEQGDSAMYLCASIPLGGSEQFFGPGTRLTVL.

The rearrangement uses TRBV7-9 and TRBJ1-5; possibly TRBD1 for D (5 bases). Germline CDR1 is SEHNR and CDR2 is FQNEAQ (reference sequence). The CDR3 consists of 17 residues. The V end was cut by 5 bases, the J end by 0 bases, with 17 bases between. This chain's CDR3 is CASSLTGWGYSNQPQHF. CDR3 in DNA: TGTGCCAGCAGCCTGACCGGGTGGGGCTATAGCAATCAGCCCCAGCATTTT.

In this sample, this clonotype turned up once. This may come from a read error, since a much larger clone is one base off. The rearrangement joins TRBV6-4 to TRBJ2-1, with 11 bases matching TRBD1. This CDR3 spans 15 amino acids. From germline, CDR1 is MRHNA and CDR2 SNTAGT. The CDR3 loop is CTSSYVGQGDNEQFF. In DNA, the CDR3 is TGTACCAGCAGTTACGTGGGACAGGGGGACAATGAGCAGTTCTTC.

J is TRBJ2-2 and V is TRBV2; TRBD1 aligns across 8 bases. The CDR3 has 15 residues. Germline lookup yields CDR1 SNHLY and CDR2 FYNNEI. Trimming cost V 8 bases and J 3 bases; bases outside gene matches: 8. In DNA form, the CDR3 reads TGTGCCAGCGGCGCTCGGGACAGGCACACCGGGGAGCTGTTTTTT. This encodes CASGARDRHTGELFF.

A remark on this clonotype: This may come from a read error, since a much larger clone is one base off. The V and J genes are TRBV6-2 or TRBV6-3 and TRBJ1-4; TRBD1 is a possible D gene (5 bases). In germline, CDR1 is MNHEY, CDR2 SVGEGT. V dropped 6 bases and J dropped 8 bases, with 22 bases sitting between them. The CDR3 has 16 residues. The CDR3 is CASSPGPTKTREKLFF. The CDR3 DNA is TGTGCCAGCAGCCCGGGACCGACGAAAACGAGAGAAAAACTGTTTTTT.

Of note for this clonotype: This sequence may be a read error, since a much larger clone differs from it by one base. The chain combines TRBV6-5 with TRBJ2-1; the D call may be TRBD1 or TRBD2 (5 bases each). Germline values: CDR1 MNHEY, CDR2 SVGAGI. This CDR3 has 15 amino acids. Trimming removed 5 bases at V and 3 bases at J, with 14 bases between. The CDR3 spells CASSRPGAGYNEQFF. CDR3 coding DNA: TGTGCCAGCAGTCGCCCCGGGGCAGGCTACAATGAGCAGTTCTTC.

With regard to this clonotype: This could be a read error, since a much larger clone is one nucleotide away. The CDR3 DNA sequence: TGCAGTGCTAGAGGGTGGGAGGGCCTCGAGGAGCAGTACTTC. It translates to CSARGWEGLEEQYF. J is TRBJ2-7 and V is TRBV20-1; 7 positions match TRBD2. Germline assignment: CDR1 DFQATT and CDR2 SNEGSKA (reference sequence). The CDR3 is 14 residues long. J lost 7 bases, V lost 1 base, and 10 bases had no gene match.

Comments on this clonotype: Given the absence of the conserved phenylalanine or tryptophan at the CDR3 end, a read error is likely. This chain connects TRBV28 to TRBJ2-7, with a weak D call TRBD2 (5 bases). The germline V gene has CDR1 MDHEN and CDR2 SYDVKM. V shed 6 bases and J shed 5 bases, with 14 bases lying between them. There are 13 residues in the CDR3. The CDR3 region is CASRLSFGNEQYS. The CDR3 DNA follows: TGTGCCAGCAGACTCAGTTTCGGGAACGAGCAGTACTCC.

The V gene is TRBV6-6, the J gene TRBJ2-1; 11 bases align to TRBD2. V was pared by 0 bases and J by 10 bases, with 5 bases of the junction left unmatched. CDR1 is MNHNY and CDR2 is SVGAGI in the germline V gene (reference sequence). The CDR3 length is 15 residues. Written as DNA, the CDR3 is TGTGCCAGCAGTTACTCGAGGCTAGCGGGAGGCGAGCAGTTCTTC. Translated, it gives CASSYSRLAGGEQFF.

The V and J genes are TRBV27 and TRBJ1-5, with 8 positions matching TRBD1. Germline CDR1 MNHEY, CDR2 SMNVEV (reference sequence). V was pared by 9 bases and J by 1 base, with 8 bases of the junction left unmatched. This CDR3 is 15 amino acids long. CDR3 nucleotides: TGTGCCAGTAGTATCTGGACAGGGAGCAATCAGCCCCAGCATTTT. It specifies CASSIWTGSNQPQHF.

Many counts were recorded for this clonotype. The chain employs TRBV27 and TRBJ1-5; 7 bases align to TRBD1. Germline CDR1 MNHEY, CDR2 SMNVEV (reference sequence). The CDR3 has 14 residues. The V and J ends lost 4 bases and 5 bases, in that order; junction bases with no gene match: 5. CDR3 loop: CASSWGRGHQPQHF. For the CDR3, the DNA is TGTGCCAGCAGTTGGGGGAGGGGGCATCAGCCCCAGCATTTT.

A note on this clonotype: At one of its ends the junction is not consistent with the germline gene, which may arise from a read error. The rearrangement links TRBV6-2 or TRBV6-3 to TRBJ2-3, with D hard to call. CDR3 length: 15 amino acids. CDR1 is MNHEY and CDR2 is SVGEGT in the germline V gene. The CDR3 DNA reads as TGCGCCAGCAGTTCCAGAACTGGCGGAACAGATACGCAGTATTTT. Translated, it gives CASSSRTGGTDTQYF.